This is a list of T cell receptor beta chains from one sample in a study of response to subunit inactivated influenza vaccine. Each CDR3 protein gets one entry after TCRdb re-called the RT-PCR reads with MiXCR. The sample carries a few hundred thousand distinct CDR3 sequences, about 14% recorded once. The material sequenced was PBMCs from blood, taken 12 days after vaccination. The receptors here all came from a man aged 50 to 60 who received an inactivated influenza vaccine. The conserved cysteine and the conserved F or W are not part of the CDR3 here.

V | CDR3
TRBV7-2 | ASSFWAAGETQY
TRBV18 | ASSPQPDFRGPETQY
TRBV6-6 | ASSFRQGQEQY
TRBV24-1 | ATSDLTLSGGADEQF
TRBV14 | ASSLRQGLRSPLH
TRBV7-8 | ASSLLSHTGANVLT
TRBV2 | ASSEGSTIYNEQF
TRBV5-1 | ASSLKTHLRKQY
TRBV20-1 | SARGDRGLFSGELF
TRBV7-2 | ASGIAGADTQY
TRBV5-6 | ASSPSRDSPLH
TRBV4-1 | ASSQVTGFQQY
TRBV12-3/TRBV12-4 | ASSGDRRNQPQH
TRBV7-2 | ASSPTGNWETQY
TRBV20-1 | SVTGRNYGYT
TRBV27 | ASSPEVGRTNNSPLH
TRBV2 | ASSLGRGPPF
TRBV9 | ASSETGFREQY
TRBV2 | ASSERGAQPYNEQF
TRBV6-2/TRBV6-3 | ASSYLINTGELF
TRBV12-3/TRBV12-4 | TSSLSASGAYNEQF
TRBV27 | ASSLSGAIRSYNEQF
TRBV20-1 | SARVRQETQY
TRBV20-1 | SAGAASGVRETQY
TRBV24-1 | ATSANSAGSKSEQY
TRBV19 | ASSSTPRGGTQY
TRBV12-3/TRBV12-4 | ASSLLPRVGEKLF
TRBV7-9 | ASSRHGTGRAGELF
TRBV5-6 | ASSIQGDDGSGANVLT
TRBV20-1 | SARDGNEQF
TRBV4-2 | ASSQGRAGNQETQY
TRBV9 | ASSPPGVQETQY
TRBV20-1 | SARVVPGLSYEQY
TRBV20-1 | SAMTGHSNQPQH
TRBV12-3/TRBV12-4 | ASSQTGLYAERLF
TRBV11-2 | ASSRRTPSGGAFNNEETQY
TRBV5-5 | ASSYSGTTGEQY
TRBV6-1 | ASSDPGQGSYEQY
TRBV3-1 | ASSQGFGGSLEQF
TRBV18 | ASSPDTNNEQF
TRBV4-2 | ASSQLVSTGGFGQY
TRBV20-1 | SAKTAYEQF
TRBV6-2/TRBV6-3 | ASSNRDRGESQPQH
TRBV11-3 | ASSLNRAEGEQF
TRBV20-1 | SVGQGGRTEAF
TRBV3-1 | ASRATGGYYNEQF
TRBV25-1 | ASSENWTGDEQY
TRBV12-3/TRBV12-4 | ARTTGLAGASSEQF
TRBV28 | ASSYTDGYNEQF
TRBV9 | ASSVDVNTEAF
TRBV3-1 | ASSQFLGDYGYT
TRBV6-2/TRBV6-3 | ASSYPGRHQETQY
TRBV29-1 | SVGQGYNEQF
TRBV29-1 | SVEFRDFAYEQY
TRBV6-2/TRBV6-3 | ASRRDMSNQPQH
TRBV4-2 | ASRPQGGIGGETQY
TRBV5-6 | ASRFGQGESGNTIY